Listed here is a single TCR beta chain. This clonotype was counted between two and nine times. The target of this receptor is not known. No much larger clonotype is one base removed from it; base qualities were not supplied. The library was built by means of 5' RACE. Reads for this sample came from an Illumina HiSeq 2000. Template switching introduced a universal primer binding site; the final cDNA contained a unique molecular identifier, enabling accurate counting of TCR cDNA molecules. First-strand cDNA for TCR alpha and beta chains was synthesized from specific primers in the conserved constant-segment region. To control for contamination, every cDNA library carried two barcodes: a SMART-Mk sample barcode plus Illumina barcodes. TruSeq adapter sequences and Illumina sample barcodes were added in two successive PCR steps. TCR alpha and beta cDNA libraries were sequenced on the Illumina HiSeq platform with custom primers. Concerning the study's data processing: Unique molecular identifiers were extracted from raw reads with MiGEC, and CDR3 positions were determined with MiXCR. Recombination models were inferred per individual with the repgenHMM and IGoR tools using an EM algorithm. The tcR package in R was used for shared clonotype analysis, with sharing normalized by the product of cloneset sizes. To study raw recombination free of thymic and clonal selection effects, out-of-frame nonproductive sequences were analyzed. TCRdb trimmed public reads at Q25 via fastp, called clones via MiXCR and kept in-frame beta chains. Every CDR3 protein is listed once, alongside the most common genes and DNA of its rows. The V and J calls, along with clone size, are taken from TCRdb and not from the paper's own processing. The sample table contains 240,000 or so distinct CDR3 sequences; only one count was recorded for about 7% of them. Of the sample, approximately 3.7% is held by the ten largest clones.

Every donor was a healthy Caucasian. The twin cohort consisted of three pairs of female monozygotic twins, all aged about 18 to 29 years. Miltenyi CD45RO+ enrichment and human naive T-cell isolation kits were used to isolate memory (CD45RO+) and naive T cells from PBMC. A distance of 14 bases separates the germline ends of V and J, which lose 4 bases and 8 bases respectively. The germline V gene (reference sequence) provides CDR1 LNHDA and CDR2 SQIVND. The CDR3 spans 13 residues, from the cysteine through the phenylalanine. Only the CDR3 portion is preserved as DNA: 39 bases, with reading frame beginning at the first base. This sample stems from a study of identical twins (dated by TCRdb to the mid-2010s). With regard to the full study: The study deep-sequenced TCR alpha and beta repertoires from monozygotic twins, unrelated adults of various ages and cord blood to test whether fetal clonotypes persist. Replicate twin experiments were performed at different times using different library preparation protocols to rule out contamination. Paper-wide results and their limitations: The excess sharing between twins in beta out-of-frame sequences was weaker because fewer shared sequences reduced the signal-to-noise ratio. In monozygotic twins, out-of-frame TCR alpha sharing was systematically underestimated by recombination models, although the models agreed with sharing between unrelated individuals. Because the same donors could not be followed over many years, conclusions were based on cross-sectional statistical analysis. Zero-insertion analyses could be partly confounded by invariant T cells such as MAIT and iNKT, though diverse VJ usage argued against such confounding for most clonotypes. Fewer insertions were carried by abundant cord blood beta clonotypes, a similar but weaker trend appeared in young adult naive repertoires, and no such trend appeared in memory repertoires. Compared with coincidental sharing between unrelated individuals, out-of-frame TCR alpha sequences shared between twins showed an excess of sequences with low generation probability.

A further study also used this sample, focusing on yellow fever vaccine responses in identical twins. That second report states: According to the authors, in identical twins the way T cells responded to vaccination appeared partly convergent and partly personalized. In identical twins, the study followed T cell clones that responded to the vaccine with precision.

The sequencing input was memory (CD45RO+) T cells sorted from blood. Interpreted using the paper, the cell subset or site label stands for: CD45RO+ enriched T cells. Recombination linked TRBV19 to TRBJ1-1; tentative D gene TRBD1, with 5 bases matching. The TCR comes from a woman younger than 35 in good health. The CDR3 protein is CASSKLDRLEAFF. Read as DNA, the sequence is TGTGCCAGTAGTAAACTTGACAGATTGGAAGCTTTCTTT.